Listed below are T cell receptor beta chains from one sample, sequenced in a study of T cell repertoires in cytomegalovirus infection. Antigens for these TCRs are unknown. TCRdb processed the reads anew with MiXCR; each CDR3 protein has one entry. The sample carries about a million distinct CDR3 sequences, 25% to 40% recorded once. The input for sequencing was cultured CD8+ T cells from PBMCs, taken from culture after CMV antigen stimulation. The receptors were gathered from a human donor in good health (CMV status not recorded). Some clones in this sample may be carry-over from other donors' samples. Both conserved end residues are part of each CDR3. Each record gives: J gene, V gene, CDR3 protein.

TRBJ2-1 | TRBV5-6 | CVSSPGTSYNEQFF
TRBJ2-2 | TRBV5-8 | CASSPGLHTGELFF
TRBJ2-7 | TRBV7-9 | CASSPRWGGTYEQYF
TRBJ1-4 | TRBV28 | CASTFPDRQELFF
TRBJ2-7 | TRBV6-2/TRBV6-3 | CASSVQGLSYEQYF
TRBJ2-1 | TRBV19 | CASSIALAGTDEQFF
TRBJ2-7 | TRBV20-1 | CSARLAGSYEQYF
TRBJ2-1 | TRBV7-9 | CASSSVAGVTNYNEQFF
TRBJ1-6 | TRBV11-2 | CASTLGTIGNSPLHF
TRBJ2-1 | TRBV7-6 | CASSTVAGQGDNEQFF
TRBJ2-7 | TRBV7-2 | CASSSSSYEQYF
TRBJ1-1 | TRBV10-3 | CAISLDRGSEAFF
TRBJ2-5 | TRBV7-2 | CASSPSWALQETQYF
TRBJ2-5 | TRBV27 | CASSGGTSNQETQYF
TRBJ1-2 | TRBV29-1 | CSVEDSEVDRADYGYTF
TRBJ2-1 | TRBV12-3/TRBV12-4 | CASTTDGEQFF
TRBJ2-2 | TRBV7-2 | CASSLVGSHTGELFF
TRBJ1-4 | TRBV9 | CASSVGGGEEKLFF
TRBJ1-5 | TRBV12-3/TRBV12-4 | CASSLIRGNQPQHF
TRBJ2-2 | TRBV6-2/TRBV6-3 | CASSSPLRREGTGELFF
TRBJ1-1 | TRBV6-2/TRBV6-3 | CASNQGYTEAFF
TRBJ2-7 | TRBV5-4 | CASSSPDRGYEQYF
TRBJ1-1 | TRBV20-1 | CSAFGVRGTEAFF
TRBJ2-2 | TRBV19 | CASTPLTGPTGELFF
TRBJ1-4 | TRBV6-2/TRBV6-3 | CASSPPRADYNEKLFF
TRBJ2-1 | TRBV14 | CASSLRDWDEQFF
TRBJ2-1 | TRBV27 | CASSFGGRNEQFF
TRBJ1-1 | TRBV2 | CASREGLMNTEAFF
TRBJ1-5 | TRBV27 | CANSVQGYNQPQHF
TRBJ2-2 | TRBV27 | CASSFHTLAGYAGELFF
TRBJ2-3 | TRBV12-3/TRBV12-4 | CASSPPGQGYDTQYF
TRBJ2-5 | TRBV28 | CASSQTRGTNQETQYF
TRBJ2-1 | TRBV4-1 | CASSLGRGQGAREQFF
TRBJ2-5 | TRBV7-9 | CVSSPGAMFETQYF
TRBJ2-1 | TRBV13 | CASSLGLAGGPDYEQFF
TRBJ2-1 | TRBV27 | CASKDRHNEQFF
TRBJ1-4 | TRBV4-1 | CASSRQGQGDEKLFF
TRBJ1-2 | TRBV12-3/TRBV12-4 | CASNRDRGRAYGYTF
TRBJ2-3 | TRBV6-1 | CASSERRGAADTQYF
TRBJ2-7 | TRBV12-5 | CASGLVYGGSYEQYF
TRBJ2-7 | TRBV19 | CASSTRTPLGYEQYF
TRBJ2-1 | TRBV9 | CASSGPGHWNEQFF
TRBJ2-3 | TRBV6-5 | CASSFVGPNAQYF
TRBJ2-3 | TRBV27 | CASSPSAGDLTDTQYF
TRBJ1-2 | TRBV7-4 | CANSLEGRYGYTF
TRBJ2-5 | TRBV20-1 | CSAPSGAQETQYF
TRBJ2-3 | TRBV4-1 | CASSQDTGFTDTQYF
TRBJ1-2 | TRBV28 | CASSLGTGRGYTF